This is a list of T cell receptor beta chains from one sample in a study of cytomegalovirus exposure and HLA in healthy donors. Clones were read by immunoSEQ multiplex PCR, and TCRdb kept only the in-frame ones, dropping some. The sample lists 150,000 to 200,000 clones; approximately 79% were seen once. Sequencing input: PBMCs. These receptors were collected from a woman in her 30s in good health and CMV-seropositive. Each CDR3 is given with its conserved first and last residue. Fields, in order: V gene, clone size, CDR3 length, D gene, J gene, CDR3 protein, CDR3 DNA. The D gene is left open where the match is weak. Where a row states a size, it is once, few, many or the class of an expanded clone; other rows omit it.

v_gene: TRBV6-5
abundance: few
len: 15
d_gene: -
j_gene: TRBJ1-5
CDR3aa: CASCQGAPGNQPQHF
CDR3nt: TGTGCCAGCTGCCAGGGCGCCCCGGGCAATCAGCCCCAGCATTTT

v_gene: TRBV4-3
abundance: -
len: 16
d_gene: -
j_gene: TRBJ1-1
CDR3aa: CASSQVESLSNTEAFF
CDR3nt: TGCGCCAGCAGCCAAGTGGAGAGCCTCTCGAACACTGAAGCTTTCTTT

v_gene: TRBV5-6
abundance: once
len: 15
d_gene: TRBD1
j_gene: TRBJ2-3
CDR3aa: CASSQQGAWTDTQYF
CDR3nt: TGTGCCAGCAGCCAACAGGGGGCTTGGACAGATACGCAGTATTTT

v_gene: TRBV7-9
abundance: -
len: 16
d_gene: TRBD2
j_gene: TRBJ2-3
CDR3aa: CASSSQRERSTDTQYF
CDR3nt: TGTGCCAGCAGCTCCCAGCGGGAGAGGAGCACAGATACGCAGTATTTT

v_gene: TRBV6-1
abundance: -
len: 14
d_gene: TRBD1
j_gene: TRBJ1-1
CDR3aa: CASSPGQGNTEAFF
CDR3nt: TGTGCCAGCAGTCCAGGACAGGGGAACACTGAAGCTTTCTTT

v_gene: TRBV6-4
abundance: -
len: 21
d_gene: TRBD1
j_gene: TRBJ2-6
CDR3aa: CASSDEPGAGQALVGANVLTF
CDR3nt: TGTGCCAGCAGTGACGAACCAGGAGCAGGACAGGCCCTAGTTGGGGCCAACGTCCTGACTTTC

v_gene: TRBV7-2
abundance: -
len: 15
d_gene: -
j_gene: TRBJ1-2
CDR3aa: CASSGTSGINYGYTF
CDR3nt: TGTGCCAGCAGCGGCACTTCGGGGATAAACTATGGCTACACCTTC

v_gene: TRBV5-4
abundance: -
len: 14
d_gene: -
j_gene: TRBJ2-3
CDR3aa: CASSSHASKDTQYF
CDR3nt: TGTGCCAGCAGTTCCCACGCTAGCAAAGATACGCAGTATTTT

v_gene: TRBV11-3
abundance: -
len: 14
d_gene: TRBD1
j_gene: TRBJ1-2
CDR3aa: CASSSGTGNYGYTF
CDR3nt: TGTGCCAGCAGCTCCGGGACAGGGAACTATGGCTACACCTTC

v_gene: TRBV19
abundance: -
len: 15
d_gene: -
j_gene: TRBJ2-3
CDR3aa: CASSISREPTDTQYF
CDR3nt: TGTGCCAGTAGTATTTCGAGGGAACCCACAGATACGCAGTATTTT

v_gene: TRBV7-2
abundance: -
len: 17
d_gene: TRBD2
j_gene: TRBJ2-5
CDR3aa: CASSLDAAPRGVETQYF
CDR3nt: TGTGCCAGCAGCTTAGATGCAGCTCCCCGGGGGGTGGAGACCCAGTACTTC

v_gene: TRBV29-1
abundance: -
len: 13
d_gene: -
j_gene: TRBJ2-2
CDR3aa: CSVGGLGTGELFF
CDR3nt: TGCAGCGTTGGAGGGCTGGGCACCGGGGAGCTGTTTTTT

v_gene: TRBV11-2
abundance: -
len: 15
d_gene: TRBD1
j_gene: TRBJ1-6
CDR3aa: CASSLGTGGNSPLHF
CDR3nt: TGTGCCAGCAGCTTAGGGACAGGGGGCAATTCACCCCTCCACTTT

v_gene: TRBV9
abundance: -
len: 15
d_gene: -
j_gene: TRBJ2-7
CDR3aa: CASSLSFDRIYEQYF
CDR3nt: TGTGCCAGCAGCCTTTCCTTCGACAGAATCTACGAGCAGTACTTC

v_gene: TRBV29-1
abundance: -
len: 15
d_gene: TRBD2
j_gene: TRBJ2-7
CDR3aa: CSAASGTSVNYEQYF
CDR3nt: TGCAGCGCCGCCTCGGGGACTAGCGTTAACTACGAGCAGTACTTC

v_gene: TRBV19
abundance: once
len: 13
d_gene: -
j_gene: TRBJ1-1
CDR3aa: CASSSGRDTEAFF
CDR3nt: TGTGCCAGTAGTAGCGGCAGGGACACTGAAGCTTTCTTT

v_gene: TRBV10-3
abundance: -
len: 16
d_gene: TRBD2
j_gene: TRBJ2-1
CDR3aa: CAAGEGAERPYNEQFF
CDR3nt: TGTGCCGCGGGGGAGGGAGCGGAACGACCTTACAATGAGCAGTTCTTC

v_gene: TRBV18
abundance: -
len: 15
d_gene: TRBD1
j_gene: TRBJ2-3
CDR3aa: CASSPPGQGEDTQYF
CDR3nt: TGTGCCAGCTCACCACCGGGGCAGGGGGAAGATACGCAGTATTTT

v_gene: TRBV30
abundance: once
len: 17
d_gene: TRBD2
j_gene: TRBJ2-3
CDR3aa: CAWTVAGGIWGTDTQYF
CDR3nt: TGTGCCTGGACGGTAGCGGGAGGCATTTGGGGGACAGATACGCAGTATTTT

v_gene: TRBV7-2
abundance: few
len: 15
d_gene: TRBD2
j_gene: TRBJ2-2
CDR3aa: CASSWVSGDTGELFF
CDR3nt: TGTGCCAGCAGCTGGGTGAGCGGGGACACCGGGGAGCTGTTTTTT

v_gene: TRBV10-3
abundance: -
len: 17
d_gene: TRBD1
j_gene: TRBJ1-6
CDR3aa: CAISESSTRGLNSPLHF
CDR3nt: TGTGCCATCAGTGAGTCCTCCACCAGGGGGCTAAATTCACCCCTCCACTTT

v_gene: TRBV15
abundance: -
len: 16
d_gene: -
j_gene: TRBJ2-6
CDR3aa: CATSRARSTGANVLTF
CDR3nt: TGTGCCACCAGCAGAGCCCGGAGTACCGGGGCCAACGTCCTGACTTTC

v_gene: TRBV21-1
abundance: -
len: 14
d_gene: -
j_gene: TRBJ2-3
CDR3aa: CASSILRVPDTQYF
CDR3nt: TGTGCCAGCAGCATATTGAGGGTTCCAGATACGCAGTATTTT

v_gene: TRBV5-1
abundance: -
len: 16
d_gene: TRBD1
j_gene: TRBJ2-1
CDR3aa: CASSPGGTGGYNEQFF
CDR3nt: TGCGCCAGCAGCCCGGGGGGGACAGGGGGGTACAATGAGCAGTTCTTC

v_gene: TRBV27
abundance: -
len: 18
d_gene: -
j_gene: TRBJ1-1
CDR3aa: CASSLFRGGISGNTEAFF
CDR3nt: TGTGCCAGCAGTTTATTTCGTGGAGGGATATCGGGGAACACTGAAGCTTTCTTT

v_gene: TRBV29-1
abundance: -
len: 14
d_gene: TRBD1
j_gene: TRBJ2-3
CDR3aa: CSVPRGQGTDTQYF
CDR3nt: TGCAGCGTACCCCGGGGACAGGGGACAGATACGCAGTATTTT

v_gene: TRBV5-4
abundance: -
len: 15
d_gene: TRBD1
j_gene: TRBJ1-2
CDR3aa: CASSRGTAGNYGYTF
CDR3nt: TGTGCCAGCAGCCGAGGGACAGCCGGTAACTATGGCTACACCTTC

v_gene: TRBV27
abundance: -
len: 13
d_gene: -
j_gene: TRBJ1-6
CDR3aa: CASSLSINSPLHF
CDR3nt: TGTGCCAGCAGTTTATCTATAAATTCACCCCTCCACTTT

v_gene: TRBV27
abundance: -
len: 12
d_gene: -
j_gene: TRBJ2-2
CDR3aa: CASSLATGELFF
CDR3nt: TGTGCCAGCAGTTTGGCCACCGGGGAGCTGTTTTTT

v_gene: TRBV27
abundance: -
len: 15
d_gene: -
j_gene: TRBJ2-7
CDR3aa: CASSFFMAGQYEQYF
CDR3nt: TGTGCCAGCAGTTTTTTCATGGCTGGGCAATACGAGCAGTACTTC

v_gene: TRBV27
abundance: -
len: 13
d_gene: -
j_gene: TRBJ1-1
CDR3aa: CASSLDPRTEAFF
CDR3nt: TGTGCCAGCAGTCTCGACCCGAGGACTGAAGCTTTCTTT

v_gene: TRBV18
abundance: few
len: 14
d_gene: -
j_gene: TRBJ2-6
CDR3aa: CASSPPSGANVLTF
CDR3nt: TGTGCCAGCTCACCACCTTCGGGGGCCAACGTCCTGACTTTC

v_gene: TRBV2
abundance: -
len: 20
d_gene: -
j_gene: TRBJ1-4
CDR3aa: CASSEAPKPGPKGTNEKLFF
CDR3nt: TGTGCCAGCAGTGAAGCCCCAAAACCAGGGCCAAAGGGAACTAATGAAAAACTGTTTTTT

v_gene: TRBV10-1
abundance: -
len: 11
d_gene: -
j_gene: TRBJ2-5
CDR3aa: CASSDRETQYF
CDR3nt: TGCGCCAGCAGTGACCGGGAGACCCAGTACTTC

v_gene: TRBV4-1
abundance: -
len: 16
d_gene: -
j_gene: TRBJ2-7
CDR3aa: CASSQAAATPLYEQYF
CDR3nt: TGCGCCAGCAGCCAAGCGGCGGCTACTCCTCTCTACGAGCAGTACTTC

v_gene: TRBV2
abundance: -
len: 15
d_gene: TRBD2
j_gene: TRBJ2-1
CDR3aa: CATRWREGVSNEQFF
CDR3nt: TGTGCCACCCGTTGGCGGGAGGGAGTGAGCAATGAGCAGTTCTTC

v_gene: TRBV4-2
abundance: few
len: 13
d_gene: -
j_gene: TRBJ1-2
CDR3aa: CASSQRVGDGYTF
CDR3nt: TGTGCCAGCAGCCAACGCGTCGGGGATGGCTACACCTTC

v_gene: TRBV19
abundance: -
len: 15
d_gene: TRBD2
j_gene: TRBJ2-4
CDR3aa: CASSIVASGRTIQYF
CDR3nt: TGTGCCAGTAGTATAGTGGCTAGCGGAAGAACAATTCAGTACTTC

v_gene: TRBV4-1
abundance: -
len: 15
d_gene: TRBD1
j_gene: TRBJ1-4
CDR3aa: CASSPPGQENEKLFF
CDR3nt: TGCGCCAGCAGCCCACCGGGACAGGAAAATGAAAAACTGTTTTTT

v_gene: TRBV4-3
abundance: -
len: 15
d_gene: TRBD1
j_gene: TRBJ2-7
CDR3aa: CASSPDRGRSYEQYF
CDR3nt: TGCGCCAGCAGCCCGGACAGGGGGCGATCCTACGAGCAGTACTTC

v_gene: TRBV11-2
abundance: -
len: 13
d_gene: -
j_gene: TRBJ2-7
CDR3aa: CASSFTGSDEQYF
CDR3nt: TGTGCCAGCAGCTTTACAGGGTCGGACGAGCAGTACTTC

v_gene: TRBV4-2
abundance: -
len: 17
d_gene: -
j_gene: TRBJ2-3
CDR3aa: CASSQLRTGGVGDTQYF
CDR3nt: TGTGCCAGCAGCCAATTGCGAACGGGGGGCGTGGGAGATACGCAGTATTTT

v_gene: TRBV29-1
abundance: -
len: 13
d_gene: -
j_gene: TRBJ2-7
CDR3aa: CSVETGQNYEQYF
CDR3nt: TGCAGCGTTGAGACAGGACAGAACTACGAGCAGTACTTC

v_gene: TRBV27
abundance: -
len: 15
d_gene: -
j_gene: TRBJ1-4
CDR3aa: CASSKGHRSWEKLFF
CDR3nt: TGTGCCAGCAGTAAAGGACATCGAAGCTGGGAAAAACTGTTTTTT

v_gene: TRBV19
abundance: once
len: 14
d_gene: -
j_gene: TRBJ1-5
CDR3aa: CASSKAGSNQPQHF
CDR3nt: TGTGCCAGTAGTAAGGCAGGGAGCAATCAGCCCCAGCATTTT

v_gene: TRBV27
abundance: -
len: 18
d_gene: TRBD1
j_gene: TRBJ1-5
CDR3aa: CASSPRQGAYYSNQPQHF
CDR3nt: TGTGCCAGCAGTCCTAGACAGGGGGCCTATTATAGCAATCAGCCCCAGCATTTT

v_gene: TRBV11-3
abundance: -
len: 13
d_gene: -
j_gene: TRBJ2-3
CDR3aa: CASSQRLEDTQYF
CDR3nt: TGTGCCAGCAGTCAGAGGTTGGAAGATACGCAGTATTTT

v_gene: TRBV29-1
abundance: once
len: 16
d_gene: -
j_gene: TRBJ2-5
CDR3aa: CSVEDPKLGVLETQYF
CDR3nt: TGCAGCGTTGAAGATCCAAAGCTAGGAGTCTTGGAGACCCAGTACTTC

v_gene: TRBV5-8
abundance: -
len: 14
d_gene: -
j_gene: TRBJ1-4
CDR3aa: CASSLDPADEKLFF
CDR3nt: TGTGCCAGCAGCTTGGACCCAGCGGATGAAAAACTGTTTTTT

v_gene: TRBV6-5
abundance: few
len: 14
d_gene: TRBD1
j_gene: TRBJ1-4
CDR3aa: CASSYTDRNEKLFF
CDR3nt: TGTGCCAGCAGTTACACGGACAGGAATGAAAAACTGTTTTTT

v_gene: TRBV9
abundance: -
len: 15
d_gene: -
j_gene: TRBJ2-1
CDR3aa: CASSVDGGSYNEQFF
CDR3nt: TGTGCCAGCAGCGTAGACGGCGGCTCCTACAATGAGCAGTTCTTC

v_gene: TRBV19
abundance: -
len: 14
d_gene: -
j_gene: TRBJ2-7
CDR3aa: CASSMTQGAYEQYF
CDR3nt: TGTGCCAGTAGTATGACTCAGGGCGCCTACGAGCAGTACTTC

v_gene: TRBV4-3
abundance: -
len: 15
d_gene: -
j_gene: TRBJ1-1
CDR3aa: CASSQDPQGDTEAFF
CDR3nt: TGCGCCAGCAGCCAAGATCCACAGGGCGACACTGAAGCTTTCTTT

v_gene: TRBV9
abundance: -
len: 15
d_gene: TRBD2
j_gene: TRBJ2-1
CDR3aa: CASSVGGLAANEQFF
CDR3nt: TGTGCCAGCAGCGTAGGAGGACTAGCGGCCAATGAGCAGTTCTTC

v_gene: TRBV7-6
abundance: -
len: 14
d_gene: TRBD1
j_gene: TRBJ1-4
CDR3aa: CATAGQGSREKLFF
CDR3nt: TGTGCCACCGCGGGACAGGGGAGTAGGGAAAAACTGTTTTTT